The TCR beta chain described here comes from a study of blood T cell repertoires in COVID-19. Study background: Spain, Italy and the United States supplied samples that represented acute and convalescent COVID-19. T cells, B-cell-depleted T cells, or PBMCs supplied cDNA or gDNA.

Study processing details: Estimation of nucleated cell counts relied on the amplification of reference gene primers. Profiled with immunoSEQ multiplex PCR; TCRdb holds only in-frame clones, not every one. V, J and clone size reflect that table, while D and trimming were determined from the DNA. The sample lists hundreds of thousands of clones, approximately 87% seen once, with under 3% in the top ten. CDR1 and CDR2 (germline): LNHDA, SQIVND (reference sequence). Unmatched junction bases numbered 5, after V lost 5 bases and J lost 2 bases. The CDR3 runs 14 residues. The receptor was derived from a woman between 65 and 79 years old with active or convalescent COVID-19. The gene calls are TRBV19 and TRBJ2-7, with 8 bases identical to TRBD1. Sequencing was performed on peripheral blood. CDR3 amino acids: CASSLWTGPYEQYF. CDR3 coding DNA: TGTGCCAGTAGTCTCTGGACAGGGCCCTACGAGCAGTACTTC. The entire variable domain, with the rest obtained from reference TRBV19 and TRBJ2-7, is as follows: DGGITQSPKYLFRKEGQNVTLSCEQNLNHDAMYWYRQDPGQGLRLIYYSQIVNDFQKGDIAEGYSVSREKKESFPLTVTSAQKNPTAFYLCASSLWTGPYEQYFGPGTRLTVT.